These 31 T cell receptor beta chains were all obtained from the same sample, sequenced in a study of shared clonotypes between healthy human individuals. The table came from immunoSEQ multiplex PCR; TCRdb's copy has only in-frame clones and leaves some out. The profile covers around 1.9 million clones, with 90% to 95% appearing a single time and under 2% taken by the ten largest. CD45RO-negative, CCR7-selected cells formed the naive CD8 fraction, which excluded terminally differentiated effector memory CD45RA+ cells. Input material: naive CD8+ T cells from PBMCs. The receptors originated from a man aged 18 to 35 in good health. Some clones in this sample may be carry-over from other donors' samples.

A word on this clone: This specimen includes other DNA sequences encoding the same CDR3. The chain uses TRBV27 and TRBJ2-5; D gene uncertain. Between the trimmed V and J ends, which lost 0 bases and 2 bases, there was a span of 7 bases. Germline assignment: CDR1 MNHEY and CDR2 SMNVEV (reference sequence). CDR3 size: 14 residues. The CDR3 reads CASSLSPRQETQYF. The DNA for the CDR3 is TGTGCCAGCAGTTTATCCCCGAGGCAAGAGACCCAGTACTTC.

The chain has TRBV19 and TRBJ2-7, with 12 positions matching TRBD2. CDR3 length: 16 amino acids. The junction had 7 bases not matched to a gene; V was cut back by 3 bases and J by 4 bases. Germline lookup yields CDR1 LNHDA and CDR2 SQIVND (reference sequence). The CDR3 DNA sequence: TGTGCCAGTAGTATCCTGTCTGGACTAGCGGGATACGAGCAGTACTTC. Translating gives CASSILSGLAGYEQYF.

This chain links TRBV9 with TRBJ1-3; D is undetermined. This CDR3 has 15 residues. Germline V gene data show CDR1 as SGDLS and CDR2 as YYNGEE. The V end lost 3 bases, the J end lost 0 bases, and 10 bases lay between the germline ends. DNA of the CDR3: TGTGCCAGCAGCGGCAGTCAGAGCTCTGGAAACACCATATATTTT. Its protein product is CASSGSQSSGNTIYF.

The chain couples TRBV10-3 to TRBJ2-1; D is undetermined. The CDR3 runs 14 residues. Trimming shortened V by 3 bases and J by 7 bases, and 13 bases separated the two germline ends. The germline gives CDR1 ENHRY, CDR2 SYGVKD. DNA for the CDR3: TGTGCCATCAGTGAAGTGGGCAAGATGAATGAGCAGTTCTTC. This translates into CAISEVGKMNEQFF.

The genes are TRBV10-3 and TRBJ1-2; tentative D call: TRBD1 (6 bases). Deletions cut 2 bases from V and 4 bases from J, with 11 bases between. CDR3 length: 14 residues. Germline V gene data show CDR1 as ENHRY and CDR2 as SYGVKD. The CDR3 region is CAISELTGSYGYTF. The CDR3 nucleotides read TGTGCCATCAGTGAGCTAACAGGGAGCTATGGCTACACCTTC.

This chain links TRBV7-9 with TRBJ1-1; 7 nucleotides agree with TRBD1. The V gene's germline CDR1 is SEHNR and CDR2 FQNEAQ (reference sequence). The CDR3 sequence is 11 residues long. The ends lost 5 bases at V and 11 bases at J; junction bases unmatched: 5. The CDR3: CASSPTGVAFF. CDR3 coding DNA: TGTGCCAGCAGCCCTACAGGGGTGGCTTTCTTT.

The chain couples TRBV5-1 to TRBJ2-5, with D perhaps matching TRBD1 (5 bases). Germline CDR1 is SGHRS and CDR2 is YFSETQ. Between the trimmed V and J ends, which lost 3 bases and 1 base, there was a span of 19 bases. The CDR3 extends over 17 amino acids. This CDR3 is CASSSLTQGRAQETQYF. CDR3 DNA: TGCGCCAGCAGCTCGCTGACCCAGGGAAGGGCCCAAGAGACCCAGTACTTC.

This clone appeared once. V gene TRBV5-8 combines with J gene TRBJ2-7; possible D gene TRBD1, 5 bases. The CDR3 runs to 16 residues. CDR1 and CDR2 from the germline V gene are SGHTS and YDEGEE. Between the trimmed V and J ends, which lost 0 bases and 1 base, there was a span of 14 bases. The CDR3, as DNA: TGTGCCAGCAGCTTGGTGGTCTCAGGGCCTTCCTACGAGCAGTACTTC. It is translated as CASSLVVSGPSYEQYF. Full variable domain (missing parts from reference TRBV5-8 and TRBJ2-7): EAGVTQSPTHLIKTRGQQATLRCSPISGHTSVYWYQQALGLGLQFLLWYDEGEERNRGNFPPRFSGRQFPNYSSELNVNALELEDSALYLCASSLVVSGPSYEQYFGPGTRLTVT.

The chain has TRBV11-2 and TRBJ1-1; no definite D call. The CDR3 totals 13 residues. Trimming took off 1 base at V and 3 bases at J, with 6 bases between the two ends. Per germline, CDR1 SGHAT and CDR2 FQNNGV. CDR3 amino acids: CASSLVRDTEAFF. For the CDR3, the DNA is TGTGCCAGCAGCTTAGTACGTGACACTGAAGCTTTCTTT. Supplemented by reference TRBV11-2 and TRBJ1-1, the full variable domain reads EAGVAQSPRYKIIEKRQSVAFWCNPISGHATLYWYQQILGQGPKLLIQFQNNGVVDDSQLPKDRFSAERLKGVDSTLKIQPAKLEDSAVYLCASSLVRDTEAFFGQGTRLTVV.

The V gene is TRBV19, the J gene TRBJ1-2, with 12 bases lining up with TRBD1. The V and J ends lost 7 bases and 2 bases, in that order; junction bases with no gene match: 2. The CDR3 has 14 amino acids. The V gene's germline CDR1 is LNHDA and CDR2 SQIVND (reference sequence). The CDR3 DNA reads TGTGCCAGTATGGGGACAGGGGGCAACTATGGCTACACCTTC. Translating gives CASMGTGGNYGYTF.

The J gene is TRBJ1-2, the V gene TRBV7-9, with TRBD1 matching 9 bases. Losses at the gene ends were 4 bases for V and 8 bases for J; bases not matched to a gene: 11. Germline V lookup: CDR1 SEHNR, CDR2 FQNEAQ (reference sequence). The CDR3 has 15 residues. As DNA, the CDR3 is TGTGCCAGCAGCTCGTTTTCTACAGGGGGCGGAGGCTACACCTTC. Its translation is CASSSFSTGGGGYTF.

V is TRBV27 and J is TRBJ2-3, with TRBD1 matching 11 bases. The CDR3 is 15 amino acids. V lost 2 bases and J lost 4; bases outside the gene matches: 2. Germline V gene sequence: CDR1 MNHEY, CDR2 SMNVEV (reference sequence). Written as DNA, the CDR3 is TGTGCCAGCAGTTTAGGGGACAGGGGGGCAGATACGCAGTATTTT. Protein sequence: CASSLGDRGADTQYF.

About this clone: At the DNA level, this CDR3 is encoded by other sequences in the same sample as well. The chain links TRBV7-3 to TRBJ2-1; TRBD2 matches 12 bases. Per the germline V gene, CDR1 is SGHTA and CDR2 is FQGTGA. The CDR3 loop spans 15 amino acids. The V gene end was trimmed by 4 bases and the J gene end by 4 bases; junction bases not matched to a gene: 2. As DNA, the CDR3 is TGTGCCAGCAGCTCTCTAGCGGGAGGGTACAATGAGCAGTTCTTC. It is translated as CASSSLAGGYNEQFF.

The chain recombines TRBV28 with TRBJ2-7; D is unclear. The germline V and J ends were trimmed by 5 bases and 2 bases, with 13 bases remaining between them. Per the germline V gene, CDR1 is MDHEN and CDR2 is SYDVKM. This CDR3 has 14 amino acids. The CDR3 loop is CASSASTQTYEQYF. CDR3 sequence (DNA): TGTGCCAGCAGTGCTTCTACACAAACCTACGAGCAGTACTTC.

V gene TRBV19 combines with J gene TRBJ2-3, with TRBD2 identical over 10 bases. Germline loops: CDR1 LNHDA, CDR2 SQIVND (reference sequence). Trimming cost V 6 bases and J 6 bases; bases outside gene matches: 15. CDR3 length equals 17 residues. CDR3 nucleotide sequence: TGTGCCAGTAGAGGCCCCCGAGGAGCGGGAGGGCCGGATACGCAGTATTTT. It encodes CASRGPRGAGGPDTQYF.

The rearrangement links TRBV5-6 to TRBJ1-2; 7 nucleotides align to TRBD1. CDR3 length: 14 residues. The V gene end was trimmed by 0 bases and the J gene end by 2 bases; junction bases not matched to a gene: 1. The germline gives CDR1 SGHDT, CDR2 YYEEEE. The CDR3 reads CASSLETGNYGYTF. The CDR3 region has the DNA TGTGCCAGCAGCTTGGAGACAGGGAACTATGGCTACACCTTC.

The chain is built from TRBV7-9 and TRBJ2-3, with unresolved D. CDR1 SEHNR and CDR2 FQNEAQ come from the germline V gene (reference sequence). V shed 4 bases and J shed 8 bases, with 25 bases lying between them. CDR3 size: 17 residues. The CDR3 nucleotides are TGTGCCAGCAGCTCAGCGACCGGGCCCGGCAGTACAAGTACGCAGTATTTT. Amino acids: CASSSATGPGSTSTQYF.

The table lists this clone with a few counts. In the same sample, other DNA sequences code for this CDR3. This sequence joins TRBV27 and TRBJ1-1; unclear D gene. Germline CDR1 reads MNHEY; CDR2 reads SMNVEV (reference sequence). The CDR3 has 14 residues. Trimming pared 1 base from V and 1 base from J, leaving 7 bases between. The CDR3 bases are TGTGCCAGCAGTTTATTGGGCGGGAACACTGAAGCTTTCTTT. Protein sequence: CASSLLGGNTEAFF.

This chain links TRBV6-5 with TRBJ2-1; D gene unclear. The CDR3 totals 15 residues. Trimming pared 2 bases from V and 4 bases from J, leaving 12 bases between. Looked up from germline, CDR1 is MNHEY and CDR2 is SVGAGI. The CDR3 DNA reads as TGTGCCAGCAGTTACGGCAGGACCCTATACAATGAGCAGTTCTTC. Residues: CASSYGRTLYNEQFF.

As regards this clone: The same CDR3 also results from other DNA sequences found in this sample. CDR3 protein: CASSPGTGVSYEQYF. In DNA, the CDR3 is TGTGCCAGCAGCCCCGGGACAGGAGTCTCCTACGAGCAGTACTTC. The chain is built from TRBV7-9 and TRBJ2-7; TRBD1 matches at 8 bases. Germline V gives CDR1 SEHNR, CDR2 FQNEAQ (reference sequence). V shed 5 bases and J 0 bases; nucleotides not matched to a gene: 6. The CDR3 loop spans 15 amino acids.

The gene calls are TRBV5-6 and TRBJ2-7, with unresolved D. Trimming cost V 3 bases and J 7 bases, with 14 bases left between them. The CDR3 runs to 13 residues. In germline, CDR1 is SGHDT, CDR2 YYEEEE. The CDR3 coding sequence is TGTGCCAGCAGCTGGGGAAAATCAGGAGAGCAGTACTTC. It specifies CASSWGKSGEQYF.

This clone was found a few times. The chain is built from TRBV7-9 and TRBJ1-1; D remains ambiguous. The CDR3 is 15 amino acids. The V gene's germline CDR1 is SEHNR and CDR2 FQNEAQ (reference sequence). Deletions cut 1 base from V and 4 bases from J, with 13 bases between. CDR3 sequence reads: CASSLVLGLSTEAFF. Here the CDR3 DNA reads TGTGCCAGCAGCTTAGTATTGGGGTTGAGCACTGAAGCTTTCTTT. The whole variable domain, filled in from reference TRBV7-9 and TRBJ1-1, reads DTGVSQNPRHKITKRGQNVTFRCDPISEHNRLYWYRQTLGQGPEFLTYFQNEAQLEKSRLLSDRFSAERPKGSFSTLEIQRTEQGDSAMYLCASSLVLGLSTEAFFGQGTRLTVV.

The rearrangement links TRBV6-5 to TRBJ2-3, with 7 bases fitting TRBD2. The V gene end was trimmed by 6 bases and the J gene end by 6 bases; junction bases not matched to a gene: 9. CDR1 is MNHEY, CDR2 SVGAGI, per germline. This CDR3 has 14 amino acids. The CDR3 nucleotides are TGTGCCAGCAGGCTAGCGGTGCCGGAGGATACGCAGTATTTT. The encoded protein is CASRLAVPEDTQYF.

The chain links TRBV9 to TRBJ2-3, with 11 bases that match TRBD2. V dropped 0 bases and J dropped 1; count of bases not matched to a gene: 16. From germline, CDR1 is SGDLS and CDR2 YYNGEE. The CDR3 loop spans 21 amino acids. CDR3 amino acids: CASSVVSPGLAEIGGTDTQYF. The CDR3 DNA sequence: TGTGCCAGCAGCGTAGTTTCACCGGGACTAGCGGAAATTGGGGGCACAGATACGCAGTATTTT. Full variable domain (outside the CDR3, taken from reference TRBV9 and TRBJ2-3): DSGVTQTPKHLITATGQRVTLRCSPRSGDLSVYWYQQSLDQGLQFLIQYYNGEERAKGNILERFSAQQFPDLHSELNLSSLELGDSALYFCASSVVSPGLAEIGGTDTQYFGPGTRLTVL.

The V and J genes are TRBV7-2 and TRBJ1-5; a possible D gene is TRBD1 (6 bases). The germline V gene encodes CDR1 SGHTA and CDR2 FQGNSA. Trimming cost V 2 bases and J 1 base, with 9 bases left between them. The CDR3 contains 15 residues. CDR3 bases: TGTGCCAGCAGCTTACACAGGGCCAGCAATCAGCCCCAGCATTTT. This gives the protein CASSLHRASNQPQHF.

The gene calls are TRBV5-1 and TRBJ2-5; 8 positions match TRBD1. The CDR3 covers 15 residues. The J segment lost 4 bases and the V segment lost 0 bases, leaving 5 bases of the junction unmatched. The germline CDR1 and CDR2 sequences are SGHRS and YFSETQ. The CDR3 loop is CASSLAGTGRETQYF. In DNA, the CDR3 is TGCGCCAGCAGCTTGGCCGGGACAGGACGAGAGACCCAGTACTTC.

The chain joins TRBV6-1 to TRBJ2-4, with D perhaps assigned TRBD1 or TRBD2 (6 bases each). CDR3 size: 16 residues. The V gene lost 0 bases and the J gene lost 1 base, with 10 bases spanning the gap. The V gene's germline CDR1 is MNHNS and CDR2 SASEGT. CDR3 in amino acids: CASSEAWGAAKNIQYF. The CDR3 coding sequence is TGTGCCAGCAGTGAAGCTTGGGGGGCGGCCAAAAACATTCAGTACTTC.

The V gene is TRBV9, the J gene TRBJ2-1, with a weak D call TRBD2 (6 bases). This CDR3 is 15 amino acids long. The V gene's germline CDR1 is SGDLS and CDR2 YYNGEE. Trimming removed 0 bases at V and 1 base at J, with 8 bases between. The CDR3 DNA is TGTGCCAGCAGCGTAGGGGGGGAATCCTACAATGAGCAGTTCTTC. Amino acid sequence: CASSVGGESYNEQFF.

The chain recombines TRBV19 with TRBJ2-5; TRBD1 agrees at 8 bases. This CDR3 has 14 amino acids. Per the germline V gene, CDR1 is LNHDA and CDR2 is SQIVND (reference sequence). Germline trimming cut 3 bases from V and 2 bases from J; bases unmatched to any gene: 2. Here the CDR3 DNA reads TGTGCCAGTAGTATGACAGGGGAGCAAGAGACCCAGTACTTC. It translates to CASSMTGEQETQYF.

The genes are TRBV9 and TRBJ2-3, with 10 bases lining up with TRBD1. Germline V CDR1 and CDR2: SGDLS, YYNGEE. The CDR3 spans 17 residues. Trimming took 3 bases from V and 6 from J; bases not matched to a gene: 13. As DNA, the CDR3 is TGTGCCAGCAGCGATCCACCGGGACAGGGGCTGCGGGATACGCAGTATTTT. This encodes CASSDPPGQGLRDTQYF.

On this clone: The sample holds other DNA sequences that translate to the same CDR3. The chain links TRBV27 to TRBJ2-2; D uncertain. The CDR3 totals 12 residues. Trimming removed 6 bases at V and 2 bases at J, with 4 bases between. The V gene's germline CDR1 is MNHEY and CDR2 SMNVEV (reference sequence). CDR3 sequence: CASSRNTGELFF. The DNA for the CDR3 is TGTGCCAGCAGCCGCAACACCGGGGAGCTGTTTTTT.